This T cell receptor beta chain is drawn from a study of OX40 agonist ivuxolimab in advanced cancers. Libraries were prepared by immunoSEQ multiplex PCR; TCRdb keeps only in-frame clonotypes and omits some of them. In the table there are tens of thousands of clones, almost 85% of which are singletons. The CDR3 has 13 residues. Germline CDR1 and CDR2: MNHNS and SASEGT. Trimming cost V 6 bases and J 1 base, with 10 bases left between them. This clone was counted once. The sequencing used CD4+ or CD8+ T cells sorted from blood, collected in a trial of the OX40 agonist ivuxolimab. This TCR was sampled from an adult with an advanced solid tumor such as melanoma, head and neck, liver or kidney cancer. V gene TRBV6-1 combines with J gene TRBJ2-7; D assignment may be TRBD1 or TRBD2 (5 bases each). CDR3 DNA sequence: TGTGCCAGCAGGGGGGACGGGTCCTACGAGCAGTACGTC. It codes for CASRGDGSYEQYV.